The present T cell receptor beta chain was sequenced within a study of blood T cell repertoires in COVID-19. Here immunoSEQ multiplex PCR was the method, and the copy in TCRdb shows in-frame clones only, minus some. Of nearly 350,000 clones listed, roughly 84% are singletons. Symptom resolution, clearance, or two negative PCRs marked the recovered donors of Cohort 3. Sequenced: PBMCs or T cells enriched from blood (not recorded which). This receptor was taken from a young woman who had recovered from COVID-19.

The CDR3 loop reads CASSLGTDYGYTF. The CDR3 DNA reads as TGTGCCAGTAGTTTGGGGACAGACTATGGCTACACCTTC. The chain recombines TRBV19 with TRBJ1-2; the match to TRBD1 covers 7 bases. The ends lost 5 bases at V and 3 bases at J; junction bases unmatched: 3. The CDR3 is made up of 13 amino acids. Germline-derived CDR1 and CDR2 are LNHDA and SQIVND (reference sequence).